The T cell receptor beta chain under discussion was sequenced for a study of T cells in Graves' hyperthyroidism and ophthalmopathy. Amplified TCR beta CDR3 regions came from RNA transcripts. Using the HTBI primer set, a first-round RT-PCR was run on the TCR CDR3. Using its own MiXCR run on the multiplex PCR reads, TCRdb lists one record per CDR3 protein. The sample has about 560,000 distinct CDR3 sequences, about a sixth seen once. Trimming took off 2 bases at V and 5 bases at J, with 14 bases between the two ends. CDR3 length equals 14 residues. The germline V gene has CDR1 SGHRS and CDR2 YFSETQ. Diagnoses rested on clinical symptoms, serum thyroxine and TRAb, thyroid ultrasound and orbital computed tomography.

The chain has TRBV5-1 and TRBJ2-7, with D possibly being TRBD1 (5 bases). Material for sequencing was blood. This clonotype was obtained from a woman in her late teens or twenties with Graves' hyperthyroidism. CDR3 coding DNA: TGCGCCAGCAGCTTCTCAGGGTTCGGCAACGAGCAGTACTTC. This encodes CASSFSGFGNEQYF.